These T cell receptor beta chains were read from a single sample in a study of blood T cell repertoires in COVID-19. TCRdb's copy holds only in-frame clones and misses some; the assay was immunoSEQ multiplex PCR. The sample lists about 400,000 clones, around 87% seen once, with less than 3.5% in the top ten. Material: peripheral blood. All receptors come from a human donor in a cohort sampled during active COVID-19. CDR3s include the opening cysteine and the closing phenylalanine or tryptophan. Each record gives: J gene, D gene, V gene, clone size, CDR3 protein, CDR3 DNA. The D gene is left open where the match is weak. For some rows the clone size is stated as once, few or many, or as a class when expanded; others skip it.

>TRBJ2-5|TRBD2|TRBV5-6|.
CASSFSFLAGSGQETQYF
TGTGCCAGCAGCTTTTCCTTTTTAGCGGGATCAGGGCAAGAGACCCAGTACTTC
>TRBJ2-7|TRBD1|TRBV28|.
CASSRQGQYF
TGTGCCAGCAGCCGACAGGGGCAGTACTTC
>TRBJ1-2|.|TRBV7-9|.
CASSQTQEANGYTF
TGTGCCAGCAGCCAGACTCAGGAGGCGAATGGCTACACCTTC
>TRBJ2-5|TRBD2|TRBV9|once
CASSVGPGREGLETQYF
TGTGCCAGCAGCGTAGGTCCCGGACGGGAGGGCCTGGAGACCCAGTACTTC
>TRBJ2-1|TRBD1|TRBV5-1|.
CASSPAFSTGSNEQFF
TGCGCCAGCAGCCCGGCCTTCTCGACAGGGTCCAATGAGCAGTTCTTC
>TRBJ1-1|TRBD1|TRBV6-5|many
CASSNEGTDTEAFF
TGTGCCAGCAGTAACGAGGGGACAGACACTGAAGCTTTCTTT
>TRBJ2-7|TRBD1|TRBV7-9|once
CASSKLTGARPYEQYF
TGTGCCAGCAGCAAACTGACAGGGGCCCGACCTTACGAGCAGTACTTC
>TRBJ1-5|TRBD1|TRBV6-5|.
CASSRTGIGGQPQHF
TGTGCCAGCAGTAGGACAGGGATTGGGGGTCAGCCCCAGCATTTT
>TRBJ2-3|TRBD1|TRBV14|.
CASSTRQGSDTQYF
TGTGCCAGCAGCACCCGACAGGGGTCAGATACGCAGTATTTT
>TRBJ2-7|.|TRBV25-1|many
CASQIGIEGHEQYF
TGTGCCAGCCAAATAGGGATCGAGGGCCACGAGCAGTACTTC
>TRBJ2-2|.|TRBV30|.
CAWSVGGGATGELFF
TGTGCCTGGAGTGTAGGTGGAGGGGCCACCGGGGAGCTGTTTTTT
>TRBJ2-6|.|TRBV6-5|.
CASTSFGGGANVLTF
TGTGCCAGCACCTCCTTCGGAGGTGGGGCCAACGTCCTGACTTTC
>TRBJ2-7|.|TRBV7-2|many
CASSLKWDSAEQYF
TGTGCCAGCAGCCTGAAATGGGACTCGGCCGAGCAGTACTTC